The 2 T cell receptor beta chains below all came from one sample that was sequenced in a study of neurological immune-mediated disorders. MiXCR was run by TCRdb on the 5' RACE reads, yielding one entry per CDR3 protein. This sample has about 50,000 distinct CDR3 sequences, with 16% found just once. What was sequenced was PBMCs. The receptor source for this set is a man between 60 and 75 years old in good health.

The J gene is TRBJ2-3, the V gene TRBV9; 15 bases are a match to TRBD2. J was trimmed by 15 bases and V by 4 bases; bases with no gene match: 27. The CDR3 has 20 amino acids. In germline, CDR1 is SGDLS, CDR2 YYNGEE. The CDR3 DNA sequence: TGTGCCAGCAGCCCCTTCCGAGGACTAGCGGGAGGGCCGAGCACAGATACCCATTATTTT. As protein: CASSPFRGLAGGPSTDTHYF.

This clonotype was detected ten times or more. DNA for the CDR3: TGTGCCAGCAGCCCCTTCGCGGACCGGGCAGCTCACGAGCAGTACTTC. Residues: CASSPFADRAAHEQYF. This chain links TRBV9 with TRBJ2-7; D call uncertain. V was cut by 4 bases and J by 5 bases, with 22 bases left in between. CDR1 and CDR2 (germline): SGDLS, YYNGEE. The CDR3 is 16 amino acids.